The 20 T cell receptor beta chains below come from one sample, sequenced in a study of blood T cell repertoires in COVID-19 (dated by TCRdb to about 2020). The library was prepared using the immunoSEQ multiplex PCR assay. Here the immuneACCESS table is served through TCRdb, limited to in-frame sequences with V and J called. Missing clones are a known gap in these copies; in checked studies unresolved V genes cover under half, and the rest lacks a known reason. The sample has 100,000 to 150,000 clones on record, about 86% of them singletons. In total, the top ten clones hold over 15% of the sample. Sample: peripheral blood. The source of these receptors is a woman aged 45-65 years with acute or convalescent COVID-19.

The CDR3 is CASSSGDRGYNSPLHF. CDR3 nucleotide sequence: TGTGCCAGCAGCTCGGGGGACAGGGGATACAATTCACCCCTCCACTTT. V gene TRBV11-2 combines with J gene TRBJ1-6; 10 bases are shared with TRBD1. CDR3 length: 16 residues. Germline CDR1 and CDR2: SGHAT and FQNNGV. The V segment lost 4 bases and the J segment 7 bases; nucleotides outside the gene matches: 7. Combining the CDR3 with reference TRBV11-2 and TRBJ1-6 gives the whole variable domain EAGVAQSPRYKIIEKRQSVAFWCNPISGHATLYWYQQILGQGPKLLIQFQNNGVVDDSQLPKDRFSAERLKGVDSTLKIQPAKLEDSAVYLCASSSGDRGYNSPLHFGNGTRLTVT.

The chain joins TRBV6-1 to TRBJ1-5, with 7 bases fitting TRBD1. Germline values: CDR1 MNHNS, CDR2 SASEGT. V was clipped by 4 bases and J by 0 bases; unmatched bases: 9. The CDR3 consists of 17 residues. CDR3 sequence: CASSGQGRSLSNQPQHF. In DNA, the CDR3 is TGTGCCAGCAGTGGACAGGGCCGGTCCCTTAGCAATCAGCCCCAGCATTTT.

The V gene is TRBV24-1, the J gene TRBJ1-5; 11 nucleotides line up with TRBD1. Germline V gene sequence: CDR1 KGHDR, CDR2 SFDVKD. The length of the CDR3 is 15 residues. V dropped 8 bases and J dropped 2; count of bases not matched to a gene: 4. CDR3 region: CATTLGQGGNQPQHF. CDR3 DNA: TGTGCCACCACATTGGGACAGGGGGGCAATCAGCCCCAGCATTTT.

CDR3 region: CASARTSGGSGTGELFF. The CDR3, as DNA: TGTGCCAGCGCACGGACTAGCGGGGGGTCGGGCACCGGGGAGCTGTTTTTT. The chain combines TRBV2 with TRBJ2-2; 14 nucleotides line up with TRBD2. The junction had 9 bases not matched to a gene; V was cut back by 8 bases and J by 4 bases. CDR1 and CDR2 (germline): SNHLY, FYNNEI. The CDR3 has 17 residues.

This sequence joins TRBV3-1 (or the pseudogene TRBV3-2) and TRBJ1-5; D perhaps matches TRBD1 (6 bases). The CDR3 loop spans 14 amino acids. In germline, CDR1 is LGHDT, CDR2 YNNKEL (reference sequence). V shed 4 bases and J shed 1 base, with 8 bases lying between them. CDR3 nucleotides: TGTGCCAGCAGCCGAGACAGGAGCAATCAGCCCCAGCATTTT. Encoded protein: CASSRDRSNQPQHF.

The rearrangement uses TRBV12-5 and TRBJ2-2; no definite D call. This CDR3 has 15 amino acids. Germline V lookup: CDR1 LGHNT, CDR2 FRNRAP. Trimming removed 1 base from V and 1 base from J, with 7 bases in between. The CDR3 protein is CASGLGAGNTGELFF. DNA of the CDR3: TGTGCTAGTGGTTTGGGGGCTGGGAACACCGGGGAGCTGTTTTTT.

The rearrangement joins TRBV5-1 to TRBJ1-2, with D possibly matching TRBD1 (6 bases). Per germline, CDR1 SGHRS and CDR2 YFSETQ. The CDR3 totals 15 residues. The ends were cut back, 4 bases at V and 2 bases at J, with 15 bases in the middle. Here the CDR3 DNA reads TGCGCCAGCAGCCCCCAGGGGCCCGACAACTATGGCTACACCTTC. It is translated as CASSPQGPDNYGYTF.

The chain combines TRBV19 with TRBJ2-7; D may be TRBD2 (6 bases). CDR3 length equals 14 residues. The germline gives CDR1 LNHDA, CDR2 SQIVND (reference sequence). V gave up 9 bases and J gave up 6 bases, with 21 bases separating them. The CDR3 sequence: CASRLGGTVGEQYF. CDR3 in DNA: TGTGCCAGCAGGCTGGGGGGTACGGTTGGCGAGCAGTACTTC.

This chain's CDR3 is CASSLGFSNQPQHF. The CDR3 DNA follows: TGCGCCAGCAGCCTCGGTTTTAGCAATCAGCCCCAGCATTTT. This rearrangement joins TRBV5-1 to TRBJ1-5, with unresolved D. The germline CDR1 and CDR2 sequences are SGHRS and YFSETQ. V lost 4 bases and J 0 bases, leaving 8 bases between the germline ends. The CDR3 has 14 residues.

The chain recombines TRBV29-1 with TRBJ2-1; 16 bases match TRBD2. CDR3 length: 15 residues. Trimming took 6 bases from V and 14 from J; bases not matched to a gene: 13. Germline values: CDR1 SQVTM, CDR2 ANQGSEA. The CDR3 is CSVPQPGTSGGGKFF. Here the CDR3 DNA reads TGCAGCGTGCCCCAGCCCGGGACTAGCGGGGGGGGAAAGTTCTTC.

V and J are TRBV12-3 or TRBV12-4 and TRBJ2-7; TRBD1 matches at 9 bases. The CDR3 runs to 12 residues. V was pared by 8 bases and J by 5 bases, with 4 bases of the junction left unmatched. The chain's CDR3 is CASVGQGNEQYF. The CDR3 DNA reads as TGTGCCAGCGTAGGACAGGGGAACGAGCAGTACTTC.

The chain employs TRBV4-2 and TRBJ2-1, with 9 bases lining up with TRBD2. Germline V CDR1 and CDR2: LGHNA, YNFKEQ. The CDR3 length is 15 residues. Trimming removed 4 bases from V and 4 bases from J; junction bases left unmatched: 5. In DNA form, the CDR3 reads TGTGCCAGCAGCCTAGAACTAGCGGGTTACAATGAGCAGTTCTTC. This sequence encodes CASSLELAGYNEQFF.

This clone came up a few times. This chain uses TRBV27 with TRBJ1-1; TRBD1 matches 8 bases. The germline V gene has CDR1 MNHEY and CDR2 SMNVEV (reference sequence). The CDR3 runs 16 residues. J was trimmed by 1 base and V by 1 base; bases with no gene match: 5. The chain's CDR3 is CASSLLGQGANTEAFF. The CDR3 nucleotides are TGTGCCAGCAGTTTATTGGGCCAGGGGGCGAACACTGAAGCTTTCTTT.

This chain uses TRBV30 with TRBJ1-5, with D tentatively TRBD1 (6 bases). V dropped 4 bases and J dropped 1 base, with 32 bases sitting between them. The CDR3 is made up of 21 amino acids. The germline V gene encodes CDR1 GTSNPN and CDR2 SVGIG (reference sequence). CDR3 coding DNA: TGTGCCTGGACCCTCTTCTATAAACGGGACAAGAGGAAACAAAGCAATCAGCCCCAGCATTTT. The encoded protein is CAWTLFYKRDKRKQSNQPQHF.

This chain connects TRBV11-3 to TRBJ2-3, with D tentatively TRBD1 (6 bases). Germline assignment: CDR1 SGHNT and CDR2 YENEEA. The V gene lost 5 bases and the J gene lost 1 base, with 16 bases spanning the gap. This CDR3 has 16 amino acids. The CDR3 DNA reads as TGTGCCAGCAGCCCCGGGACAAATATTCGCACAGATACGCAGTATTTT. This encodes CASSPGTNIRTDTQYF.

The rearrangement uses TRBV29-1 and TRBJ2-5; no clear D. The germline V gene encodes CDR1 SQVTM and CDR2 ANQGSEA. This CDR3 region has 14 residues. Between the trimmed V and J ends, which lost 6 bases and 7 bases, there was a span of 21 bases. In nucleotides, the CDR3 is TGCAGCGTCGCTACCGACCGAGCCTCAGGGACCCAGTACTTC. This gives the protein CSVATDRASGTQYF.

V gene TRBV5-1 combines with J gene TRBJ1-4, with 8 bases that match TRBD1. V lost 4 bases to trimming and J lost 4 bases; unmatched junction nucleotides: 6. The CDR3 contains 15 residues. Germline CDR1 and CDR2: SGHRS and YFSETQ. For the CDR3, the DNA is TGCGCCAGCAGCCTTGACAGGGGAGGTAATGAAAAACTGTTTTTT. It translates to CASSLDRGGNEKLFF.

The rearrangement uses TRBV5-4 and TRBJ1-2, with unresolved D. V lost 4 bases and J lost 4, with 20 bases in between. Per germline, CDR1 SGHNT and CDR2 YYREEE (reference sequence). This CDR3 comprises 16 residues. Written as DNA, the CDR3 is TGTGCCAGCAGCCTTCTGGGTTATCCAGGTTCCTATGGCTACACCTTC. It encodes CASSLLGYPGSYGYTF.

CDR3 nucleotides: TGTGCCAGCAGCCAAACAGGACAGGGGCTAAGGACGCAGTATTTT. This translates into CASSQTGQGLRTQYF. This sequence joins TRBV14 and TRBJ2-3, with 9 bases lining up with TRBD1. V trimming: 2 bases; J trimming: 9 bases; junction bases outside the gene matches: 9. The germline CDR1 and CDR2 sequences are SGHDN and FVKESK. This CDR3 contains 15 residues.

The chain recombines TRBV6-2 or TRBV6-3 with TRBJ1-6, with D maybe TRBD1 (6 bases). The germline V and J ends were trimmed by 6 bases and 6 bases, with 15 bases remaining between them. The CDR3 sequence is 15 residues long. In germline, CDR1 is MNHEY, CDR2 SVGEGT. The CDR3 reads CASSPQGGPNSPLHF. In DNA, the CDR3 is TGTGCCAGCAGCCCACAGGGTGGCCCTAATTCACCCCTCCACTTT.